This T cell receptor (beta chain) was sequenced for a study of control samples from healthy donors and cancer patients. Clones were read by immunoSEQ multiplex PCR, and TCRdb kept only the in-frame ones, dropping some. This table holds approximately 94,000 clones, less than 90% found once. From germline, CDR1 is DFQATT and CDR2 SNEGSKA (reference sequence). The CDR3 has 11 amino acids. The TCR originated in a woman aged 45-59 years in good health. Specimen: blood. The chain has TRBV20-1 and TRBJ1-2; the match to TRBD1 covers 7 bases. CDR3 sequence reads: CSCRGNYGYTF. CDR3 nucleotides: TGCAGCTGCAGGGGGAACTATGGCTACACCTTC.